This T cell receptor (beta chain) was recovered during a study of cytomegalovirus exposure and HLA in healthy donors. Primers included in the PCR were 60 Vbeta and 13 Jbeta primers. The repertoire was sequenced with immunoSEQ multiplex PCR; TCRdb's copy has only in-frame clones and lacks some. The repertoire consists of about 190,000 clones, with under 85% occurring once and the leading ten covering roughly 10%. Germline loops: CDR1 GTSNPN, CDR2 SVGIG (reference sequence). The CDR3 length is 14 residues. Trimming at V came to 4 bases and at J to 3 bases, leaving 5 bases not matched to a gene. The receptor was isolated from a woman between 50 and 59 years old in good health and CMV-seropositive. Sequencing used PBMCs. The chain links TRBV30 to TRBJ1-4, with TRBD1 matching 7 bases. Here the CDR3 reads CAWTLTGSNEKLFF. CDR3 DNA sequence: TGTGCCTGGACCCTGACAGGGTCTAATGAAAAACTGTTTTTT.